A selection of T cell receptor beta chains follows, all from one sample in a study of T-cell reconstitution after alpha-beta-depleted transplantation in children. MiXCR, applied by TCRdb to the PCR reads, yields one record per CDR3 protein. The sample yields 280,000 or so distinct CDR3 sequences, more than 9% seen once. This sample comprised peripheral blood, obtained 180 days after TCRalphabeta/CD19-depleted stem cell transplant. These receptor sequences come from a male patient aged 2 to 9 who had a stem cell transplant for chronic granulomatous disease, so the T cells may come from the graft donor. The CDR3 runs from the conserved cysteine through the conserved F or W. The D gene is left open where the match is weak. Clone size is stated in some rows and not others, as once, few, many or a class when expanded.

TRBV12-3/TRBV12-4,TRBJ2-4,17,-,many,CASSDYRGSLAVNIQYF,TGTGCCAGCAGTGACTATAGGGGATCTCTCGCCGTAAACATTCAGTACTTC
TRBV18,TRBJ1-1,14,-,few,CASSPLGEGTEAFF,TGTGCCAGCTCACCATTGGGGGAAGGCACTGAAGCTTTCTTT
TRBV27,TRBJ2-3,15,-,many,CASSFGRRSTDTQYF,TGTGCCAGCAGTTTCGGGCGGAGGAGCACAGATACGCAGTATTTT
TRBV5-1,TRBJ2-5,15,TRBD1,many,CASSQIQGAGETQYF,TGCGCCAGCAGCCAAATACAGGGGGCAGGGGAGACCCAGTACTTC
TRBV20-1,TRBJ1-2,13,TRBD1,many,CSAQTGTGGGYTF,TGCAGTGCTCAAACCGGGACAGGGGGCGGCTACACCTTC
TRBV5-1,TRBJ2-7,15,TRBD1,few,CASSLGDRGIHEQYF,TGCGCCAGCAGCTTGGGGGACAGAGGGATTCACGAGCAGTACTTC
TRBV9,TRBJ2-7,14,TRBD2,many,CASAPTSGSYEQYF,TGTGCCAGCGCCCCGACTAGCGGATCCTACGAGCAGTACTTC
TRBV20-1,TRBJ1-4,10,-,many,CSASQEKLFF,TGCAGTGCTAGCCAGGAAAAACTGTTTTTT
TRBV5-1,TRBJ2-1,17,TRBD2,many,CASSLPGTSGKGNEQFF,TGCGCCAGCAGCTTGCCAGGGACTAGCGGGAAGGGCAATGAGCAGTTCTTC
TRBV6-2/TRBV6-3,TRBJ2-4,14,-,many,CASPFGLAKNIQYF,TGTGCCAGTCCGTTCGGCTTAGCCAAAAACATTCAGTACTTC
TRBV4-2,TRBJ1-2,16,TRBD1,many,CASTSVDGTDGLGYTF,TGTGCCAGCACCTCAGTAGACGGGACAGATGGTCTTGGCTACACCTTC
TRBV10-3,TRBJ1-5,14,TRBD1,many,CAISRQGEVQPQHF,TGTGCCATCAGCCGACAGGGGGAAGTTCAGCCCCAGCATTTT
TRBV7-2,TRBJ2-7,16,TRBD2,many,CASSLGNGTKRHEQYF,TGTGCCAGCAGCTTGGGGAACGGGACTAAGCGCCACGAGCAGTACTTC
TRBV18,TRBJ2-1,15,TRBD2,many,CASSSGLDLYNEQFF,TGTGCCAGCTCATCGGGACTAGACCTTTACAATGAGCAGTTCTTC
TRBV29-1,TRBJ2-7,15,-,many,CSVEDQKEGARFQYF,TGCAGCGTTGAAGACCAAAAGGAGGGGGCGCGGTTTCAGTACTTC
TRBV12-5,TRBJ2-5,15,-,many,CASGFHGEPRETQYF,TGTGCTAGTGGTTTCCACGGGGAACCTAGGGAGACCCAGTACTTC
TRBV28,TRBJ2-1,17,TRBD1,many,CASSLFRGQSSYNEQFF,TGTGCCAGCAGTTTATTTAGGGGGCAATCCTCCTACAATGAGCAGTTCTTC
TRBV10-2,TRBJ2-1,14,-,many,CASRMTYPYNEQFF,TGCGCCAGCCGGATGACGTACCCCTACAATGAGCAGTTCTTC
TRBV14,TRBJ1-1,13,-,many,CASSQVLLAEAFF,TGTGCCAGCAGCCAAGTCTTGTTAGCTGAAGCTTTCTTT
TRBV5-5,TRBJ2-3,16,-,many,CASSFPWTHRTDTQYF,TGTGCCAGCAGCTTCCCGTGGACTCACCGCACAGATACGCAGTATTTT
TRBV20-1,TRBJ2-7,14,TRBD2,many,CSARGGGARYEQYF,TGCAGTGCCAGGGGCGGGGGGGCCCGCTACGAGCAGTACTTC
TRBV12-3/TRBV12-4,TRBJ2-7,13,-,many,CASSSRVGYEQYF,TGTGCCAGCAGTTCCAGGGTGGGCTACGAGCAGTACTTC
TRBV11-2,TRBJ1-3,17,-,many,CASSQPGPSRLENTIYF,TGTGCCAGCAGCCAACCGGGACCCTCGCGGTTGGAGAACACCATATATTTT
TRBV4-2,TRBJ2-7,11,-,many,CASGNGYEQYF,TGTGCCAGTGGCAACGGGTACGAGCAGTACTTC
TRBV12-3/TRBV12-4,TRBJ2-5,17,-,many,CASSPAGVAVDQETQYF,TGTGCCAGCAGCCCCGCCGGGGTAGCGGTAGACCAAGAGACCCAGTACTTC
TRBV20-1,TRBJ2-7,15,TRBD2,many,CSARRIAGGLNEQYF,TGCAGTGCTAGAAGGATAGCGGGAGGTTTAAACGAGCAGTACTTC
TRBV7-6,TRBJ2-1,19,TRBD2,-,CASSTGGSGGSDSYNEQFF,TGTGCCAGCAGCACCGGGGGTAGCGGGGGGTCCGACTCCTACAATGAGCAGTTCTTC
TRBV7-9,TRBJ2-7,14,-,many,CASSFDRKNYEQYF,TGTGCCAGCAGCTTCGACAGAAAAAACTACGAGCAGTACTTC
TRBV29-1,TRBJ2-1,13,-,many,CSVGQLTYNEQFF,TGCAGCGTTGGACAGCTTACGTACAATGAGCAGTTCTTC
TRBV12-3/TRBV12-4,TRBJ1-6,14,-,many,CASSSRDIVSPLHF,TGTGCCAGCAGTTCCAGGGACATTGTATCACCCCTCCACTTT
TRBV27,TRBJ2-5,15,TRBD1,many,CASSWRTGGAETQYF,TGTGCCAGCAGTTGGAGGACAGGGGGCGCGGAGACCCAGTACTTC
TRBV9,TRBJ2-3,16,-,many,CASSVRGSVPTDTQYF,TGTGCCAGCAGCGTTCGGGGCTCCGTTCCCACAGATACGCAGTATTTT
TRBV12-3/TRBV12-4,TRBJ2-6,17,TRBD1,many,CASSHGQEPSGANVLTF,TGTGCCAGCAGTCACGGACAGGAGCCCTCTGGGGCCAACGTCCTGACTTTC
TRBV5-8,TRBJ1-6,17,-,few,CASSFGPGSSYNSPLHF,TGTGCCAGCAGCTTTGGGCCAGGCAGCTCCTATAATTCACCCCTCCACTTT
TRBV2,TRBJ2-1,19,TRBD1,-,CASSDSETGSFRGDNEQFF,TGTGCCAGCAGTGATTCGGAGACAGGGAGCTTTCGGGGTGACAATGAACAGTTCTTC
TRBV5-1,TRBJ2-1,17,TRBD2,many,CASSRGLAGFWYNEQFF,TGCGCCAGCAGCAGGGGACTAGCGGGCTTCTGGTACAATGAGCAGTTCTTC
TRBV15,TRBJ2-2,14,TRBD1,many,CATRRQGRAGELFF,TGTGCCACCCGGAGACAGGGTAGGGCCGGGGAGCTGTTTTTT
TRBV7-9,TRBJ2-1,15,TRBD2,-,CASSSQRGSYNEQFF,TGTGCCAGCAGCTCCCAGCGGGGCTCCTACAATGAGCAGTTCTTC
TRBV19,TRBJ1-1,14,-,-,CASRPQGKNTEAFF,TGTGCCAGTAGGCCACAGGGTAAGAACACTGAAGCTTTCTTT
TRBV5-1,TRBJ1-1,14,TRBD1,many,CASRARDRGTEAFF,TGCGCCAGCAGGGCCCGGGACAGAGGTACTGAAGCTTTCTTT
TRBV5-1,TRBJ2-5,15,TRBD1,-,CASSLQGAMGKTQYF,TGCGCCAGCAGCTTGCAGGGGGCCATGGGTAAGACCCAGTACTTC
TRBV29-1,TRBJ2-1,13,TRBD1,many,CSVVQGAYNEQFF,TGCAGCGTTGTGCAGGGGGCTTACAATGAGCAGTTCTTC
TRBV29-1,TRBJ2-7,14,-,-,CSVVPRDSSYEQYF,TGCAGCGTTGTCCCCCGCGACAGCTCCTACGAGCAGTACTTC
TRBV5-1,TRBJ1-1,15,-,many,CASSLTSQRNTEAFF,TGCGCCAGCAGCTTGACCAGCCAAAGGAACACTGAAGCTTTCTTT